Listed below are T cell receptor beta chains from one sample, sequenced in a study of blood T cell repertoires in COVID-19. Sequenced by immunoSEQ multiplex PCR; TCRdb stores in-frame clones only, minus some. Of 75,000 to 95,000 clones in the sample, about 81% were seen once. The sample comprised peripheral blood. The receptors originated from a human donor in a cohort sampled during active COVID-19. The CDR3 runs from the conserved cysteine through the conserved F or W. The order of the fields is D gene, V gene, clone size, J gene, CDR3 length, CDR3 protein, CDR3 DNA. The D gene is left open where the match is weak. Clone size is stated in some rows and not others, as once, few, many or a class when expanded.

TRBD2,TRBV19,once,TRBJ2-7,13,CASRVAGGDEQYF,TGTGCCAGTAGGGTAGCGGGGGGGGACGAGCAGTACTTC
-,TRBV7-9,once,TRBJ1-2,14,CASSETARDSGYTF,TGTGCCAGCAGCGAGACGGCCAGGGACTCTGGCTACACCTTC
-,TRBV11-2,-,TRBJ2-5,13,CASSPGHSRGKYF,TGTGCCAGCAGCCCTGGACACTCCAGGGGCAAGTACTTC
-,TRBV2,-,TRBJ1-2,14,CASNGRGVDYGYTF,TGTGCCAGCAATGGGAGGGGAGTGGACTATGGCTACACCTTC
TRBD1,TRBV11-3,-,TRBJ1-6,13,CASSLGQGSPLHF,TGTGCCAGCAGCTTAGGACAGGGGTCACCCCTCCACTTT
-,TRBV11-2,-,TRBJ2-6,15,CASSLTGTGANVLTF,TGTGCCAGCAGCCTCACAGGGACAGGGGCCAACGTCCTGACTTTC
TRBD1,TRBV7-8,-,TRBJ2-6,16,CASSSKNRGLFWVLTF,TGTGCCAGCAGCTCCAAGAACAGGGGCTTGTTTTGGGTCCTGACTTTC
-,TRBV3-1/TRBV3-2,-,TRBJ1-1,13,CASSLDKGTEAFF,TGTGCCAGCAGCCTGGACAAAGGCACTGAAGCTTTCTTT
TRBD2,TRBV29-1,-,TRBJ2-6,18,CSVEDRRWRREGANVLTF,TGCAGCGTTGAAGATCGTCGCTGGAGGCGGGAGGGGGCCAACGTCCTGACTTTC
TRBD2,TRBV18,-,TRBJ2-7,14,CASSPPAGGYEQYF,TGTGCCAGCTCACCACCGGCGGGGGGGTACGAGCAGTACTTC
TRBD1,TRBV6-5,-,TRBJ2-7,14,CASTRTGGPYEQYF,TGTGCCAGCACCCGGACAGGGGGTCCCTACGAGCAGTACTTC
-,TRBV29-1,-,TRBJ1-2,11,CSVELFGGYTF,TGCAGCGTTGAACTGTTCGGTGGCTACACCTTC
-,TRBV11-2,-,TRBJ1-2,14,CASSPQGYGYGYTF,TGTGCCAGCAGCCCTCAGGGTTACGGCTATGGCTACACCTTC
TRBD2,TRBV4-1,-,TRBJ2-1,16,CASSQDQGRGGTEQFF,TGCGCCAGCAGCCAAGATCAGGGGCGGGGGGGGACTGAGCAGTTCTTC
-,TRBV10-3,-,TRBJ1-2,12,CAISSQGSGYTF,TGTGCCATCAGTTCCCAGGGATCCGGCTACACCTTC
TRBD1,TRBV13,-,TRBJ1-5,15,CASSDRETGNQPQHF,TGTGCCAGCAGTGACAGGGAAACGGGCAATCAGCCCCAGCATTTT
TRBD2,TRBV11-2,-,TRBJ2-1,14,CASSLGPSGGASFF,TGTGCCAGCAGCTTAGGTCCTAGCGGGGGGGCAAGCTTCTTC
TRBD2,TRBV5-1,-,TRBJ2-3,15,CASTGGAISTDTQYF,TGCGCCAGCACGGGGGGAGCAATTAGCACAGATACGCAGTATTTT
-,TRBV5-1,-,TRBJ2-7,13,CASSFGGPYEQYF,TGCGCCAGCAGCTTCGGGGGTCCCTACGAGCAGTACTTC
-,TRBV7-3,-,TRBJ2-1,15,CASSPTAGRYNEQFF,TGTGCCAGCAGCCCCACGGCGGGGAGGTACAATGAGCAGTTCTTC
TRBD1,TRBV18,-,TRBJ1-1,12,CASSPGQETAFF,TGTGCCAGCTCACCCGGACAGGAGACGGCTTTCTTT
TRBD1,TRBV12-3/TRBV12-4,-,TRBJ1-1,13,CATGGQLGTEAFF,TGTGCCACAGGGGGGCAGTTAGGAACTGAAGCTTTCTTT
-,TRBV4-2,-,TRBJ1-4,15,CASSHGGSWNEKLFF,TGTGCCAGCAGCCACGGGGGTTCCTGGAATGAAAAACTGTTTTTT
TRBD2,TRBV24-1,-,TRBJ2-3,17,CATSDSGSGGSTDTQYF,TGTGCCACCAGTGATTCTGGGTCGGGGGGGTCCACAGATACGCAGTATTTT
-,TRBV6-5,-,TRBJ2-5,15,CASSYSEGGTETQYF,TGTGCCAGCAGTTACTCGGAGGGTGGGACAGAGACCCAGTACTTC
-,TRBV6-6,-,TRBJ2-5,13,CASSYYSQETQYF,TGTGCCAGCAGTTACTACAGTCAAGAGACCCAGTACTTC
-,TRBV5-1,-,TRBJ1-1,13,CASSFTEHTEAFF,TGCGCCAGCAGCTTTACTGAACACACTGAAGCTTTCTTT
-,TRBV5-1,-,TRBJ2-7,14,CASSPDPGPYEQYF,TGCGCCAGCAGCCCGGACCCAGGGCCCTACGAGCAGTACTTC
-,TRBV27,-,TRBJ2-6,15,CASSFGVSGANVLTF,TGTGCCAGCAGTTTCGGAGTTTCTGGGGCCAACGTCCTGACTTTC
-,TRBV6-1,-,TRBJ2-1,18,CASSGMARRLAVVDEQFF,TGTGCCAGCAGTGGAATGGCTCGCCGGCTAGCCGTCGTCGATGAGCAGTTCTTC
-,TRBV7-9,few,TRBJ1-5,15,CASSLGARPSQPQHF,TGTGCCAGCAGCCTGGGGGCCCGACCTTCTCAGCCCCAGCATTTT
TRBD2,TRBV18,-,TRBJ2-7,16,CASSQSMGLAGFEQYF,TGTGCCAGCTCACAAAGTATGGGACTAGCGGGGTTCGAGCAGTACTTC
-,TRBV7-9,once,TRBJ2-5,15,CASSLGLGGRETQYF,TGTGCCAGCAGCTTAGGTCTGGGGGGAAGAGAGACCCAGTACTTC